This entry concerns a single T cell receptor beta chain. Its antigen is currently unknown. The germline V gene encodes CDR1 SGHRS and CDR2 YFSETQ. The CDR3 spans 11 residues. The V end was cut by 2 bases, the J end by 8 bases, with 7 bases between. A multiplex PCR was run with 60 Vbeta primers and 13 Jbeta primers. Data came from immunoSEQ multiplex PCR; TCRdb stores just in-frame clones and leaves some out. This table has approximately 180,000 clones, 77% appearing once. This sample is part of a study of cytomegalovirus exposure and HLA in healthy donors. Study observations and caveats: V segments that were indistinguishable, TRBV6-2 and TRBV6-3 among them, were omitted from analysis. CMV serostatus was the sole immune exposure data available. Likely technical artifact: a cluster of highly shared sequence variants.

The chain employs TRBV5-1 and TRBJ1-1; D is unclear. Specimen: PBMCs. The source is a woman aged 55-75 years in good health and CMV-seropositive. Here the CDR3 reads CASSFGVEAFF. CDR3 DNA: TGCGCCAGCAGCTTCGGGGTAGAAGCTTTCTTT.